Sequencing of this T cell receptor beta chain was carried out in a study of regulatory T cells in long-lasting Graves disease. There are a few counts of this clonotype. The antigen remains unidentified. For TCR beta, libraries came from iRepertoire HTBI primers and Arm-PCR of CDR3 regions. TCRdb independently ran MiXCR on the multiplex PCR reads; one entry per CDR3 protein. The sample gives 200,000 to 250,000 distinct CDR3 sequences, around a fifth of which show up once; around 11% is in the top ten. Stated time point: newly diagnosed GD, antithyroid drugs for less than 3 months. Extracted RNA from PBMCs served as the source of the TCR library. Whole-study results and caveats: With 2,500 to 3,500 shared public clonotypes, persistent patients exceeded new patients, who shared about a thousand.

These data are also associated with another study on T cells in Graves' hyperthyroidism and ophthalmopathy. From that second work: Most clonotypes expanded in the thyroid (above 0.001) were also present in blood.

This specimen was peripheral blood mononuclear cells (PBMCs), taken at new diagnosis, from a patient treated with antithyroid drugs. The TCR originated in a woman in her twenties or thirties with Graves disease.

CDR3 sequence: CASSFRTVTNEQFF. In DNA, the CDR3 is TGTGCCAGCAGTTTCCGGACGGTAACCAATGAGCAGTTCTTC. This sequence joins TRBV12-3 or TRBV12-4 and TRBJ2-1; D is ambiguous. V gave up 3 bases and J gave up 6 bases, with 12 bases separating them. CDR3 length: 14 amino acids.